This TCR beta chain was captured by sequencing in a study of shared T cell receptors in the human thymus. The CDR3 consists of 21 residues. The V and J ends lost 4 bases and 0 bases, in that order; junction bases with no gene match: 21. CDR1 and CDR2 (germline): LGHNA, YSLEER. Profiled with immunoSEQ multiplex PCR; TCRdb holds only in-frame clones, not every one. The sample has over 65,000 clones; nearly 95% are singletons. The chain joins TRBV4-3 to TRBJ1-3, with TRBD1 identical over 7 bases. The clonotype was recovered from a human donor. Sequencing used thymocytes. The chain's CDR3 is CASSRSTGTDISTRSGNTIYF. CDR3 DNA sequence: TGCGCCAGCAGCCGATCGACCGGGACAGATATTTCGACCCGCTCTGGAAACACCATATATTTT.